The 30 T cell receptor beta chains given below trace back to one sample, sequenced in a study of T cell changes during pregnancy in multiple sclerosis. Clones were read by immunoSEQ multiplex PCR, and TCRdb kept only the in-frame ones, dropping some. The sample lists 35,000 to 50,000 clones; roughly 87% were seen once. The source material was CD4+ T cells from peripheral blood mononuclear cells, sampled after pregnancy. The receptor source for this set is a female donor with multiple sclerosis, enrolled in a pregnancy study.

The chain is built from TRBV9 and TRBJ2-2; the D gene is possibly TRBD2 (6 bases). The germline V gene has CDR1 SGDLS and CDR2 YYNGEE. The CDR3 contains 17 residues. With 0 bases removed from V and 8 bases from J, the gap between germline ends came to 20 bases. Written as DNA, the CDR3 is TGTGCCAGCAGCGTAGTGGGACGGGGACTTGGCAGTGGGGAGCTGTTTTTT. This gives the protein CASSVVGRGLGSGELFF. The variable domain in full, with the rest retrieved from reference TRBV9 and TRBJ2-2, is DSGVTQTPKHLITATGQRVTLRCSPRSGDLSVYWYQQSLDQGLQFLIQYYNGEERAKGNILERFSAQQFPDLHSELNLSSLELGDSALYFCASSVVGRGLGSGELFFGEGSRLTVL.

The V gene is TRBV5-5, the J gene TRBJ2-7; 8 bases line up with TRBD2. Germline CDR1 is SGHKS and CDR2 is YYEKEE (reference sequence). V was pared by 3 bases and J by 2 bases, with 7 bases of the junction left unmatched. CDR3 length equals 15 residues. The CDR3 DNA reads as TGTGCCAGCAGCTCGGTAGCGGGACCAACCTACGAGCAGTACTTC. It yields the protein CASSSVAGPTYEQYF.

The rearrangement uses TRBV9 and TRBJ2-2; D remains unclear. The V gene's germline CDR1 is SGDLS and CDR2 YYNGEE. This CDR3 has 14 amino acids. V was shortened by 0 bases and J by 4 bases, with 7 bases between the two germline ends. CDR3 coding DNA: TGTGCCAGCAGCGTAGCCGCGATCACCGGGGAGCTGTTTTTT. It encodes CASSVAAITGELFF.

This sequence joins TRBV29-1 and TRBJ2-3; 7 nucleotides match TRBD2. Germline V gene sequence: CDR1 SQVTM, CDR2 ANQGSEA. The V segment lost 4 bases and the J segment 4 bases; nucleotides outside the gene matches: 8. The CDR3 consists of 14 residues. The CDR3 DNA follows: TGCAGCGTTGCCGGGCGGGAGCTAGCAGATACGCAGTATTTT. Amino acids: CSVAGRELADTQYF.

The chain carries TRBV6-1 and TRBJ1-1, with D possibly matching TRBD1 (6 bases). The germline V gene encodes CDR1 MNHNS and CDR2 SASEGT. Trimming took off 8 bases at V and 0 bases at J, with 13 bases between the two ends. The CDR3 contains 14 residues. CDR3 in amino acids: CASGSGEMNTEAFF. CDR3 bases: TGTGCCAGCGGATCAGGGGAAATGAACACTGAAGCTTTCTTT.

The chain uses TRBV2 and TRBJ2-7, with 8 bases fitting TRBD2. CDR1 is SNHLY, CDR2 FYNNEI, per germline. The CDR3 contains 15 residues. J gave up 4 bases and V 1 base, and 6 bases lay outside the gene matches. The CDR3 here is CASSEEAGGGYEQYF. The CDR3 nucleotides read TGTGCCAGCAGTGAAGAGGCGGGAGGCGGGTACGAGCAGTACTTC.

The chain carries TRBV5-4 and TRBJ2-3, with TRBD2 identical over 9 bases. V lost 4 bases, J lost 3 bases, and 3 bases stayed unmatched. This CDR3 is 14 amino acids long. Germline CDR1 is SGHNT and CDR2 is YYREEE (reference sequence). As DNA, the CDR3 is TGTGCCAGCAGCGAGACTAGCGGAACAGATACGCAGTATTTT. Translated: CASSETSGTDTQYF. The full variable domain, completed using reference TRBV5-4 and TRBJ2-3, is ETGVTQSPTHLIKTRGQQVTLRCSSQSGHNTVSWYQQALGQGPQFIFQYYREEENGRGNFPPRFSGLQFPNYSSELNVNALELDDSALYLCASSETSGTDTQYFGPGTRLTVL.

The chain is built from TRBV10-3 and TRBJ1-5, with D maybe TRBD1 (6 bases). This CDR3 is 14 amino acids long. Germline CDR1 ENHRY, CDR2 SYGVKD. V lost 3 bases and J 6 bases, leaving 12 bases between the germline ends. The CDR3 spells CAISDTGLGQPQHF. The CDR3 nucleotides are TGTGCCATCAGTGACACAGGGTTGGGTCAGCCCCAGCATTTT.

This clone was seen a single time. This chain connects TRBV23-1 to TRBJ1-2, with D unclear. TRBV23-1 is marked as an open reading frame, function uncertain. V was trimmed by 0 bases and J by 5 bases, leaving 13 bases between them. The CDR3 runs 15 residues. The CDR3 DNA reads as TGCGCCAGCAGTCAATCGGTGAAATTCGGGTATGGCTACACCTTC. Its translation is CASSQSVKFGYGYTF.

The chain uses TRBV11-2 and TRBJ2-7, with a possible D match to TRBD2 (6 bases). This CDR3 contains 15 residues. Trimming stripped 3 bases from V and 3 bases from J, with 15 bases between. Germline assignment: CDR1 SGHAT and CDR2 FQNNGV. The CDR3 coding sequence is TGTGCCAGCAGCTTGGGCATAGCGGTTAACTACGAGCAGTACTTC. It yields the protein CASSLGIAVNYEQYF.

As concerns this clone: Other nucleotide sequences in the sample specify the same CDR3. The chain couples TRBV10-2 to TRBJ1-1; D gene ambiguous. Germline V gene lookup returns CDR1 WSHSY and CDR2 SAAADI. The CDR3 has 13 amino acids. V lost 4 bases, J lost 2 bases, and 8 bases lay in between. CDR3 protein: CASSAQSNTEAFF. The CDR3 DNA sequence: TGCGCCAGCAGTGCCCAGTCCAACACTGAAGCTTTCTTT.

The gene calls are TRBV4-1 and TRBJ2-7, with 11 positions matching TRBD2. The CDR3 totals 18 residues. Germline V gene lookup returns CDR1 MGHRA and CDR2 YSYEKL. J gave up 1 base and V 6 bases, and 14 bases lay outside the gene matches. CDR3 DNA sequence: TGCGCCAGCAGACACACACTGCTAGCGGGAGGACAATCCTACGAGCAGTACTTC. Its translation is CASRHTLLAGGQSYEQYF.

V gene TRBV5-5 combines with J gene TRBJ1-4; TRBD1 matches at 7 bases. CDR1 is SGHKS, CDR2 YYEKEE, per germline (reference sequence). J gave up 3 bases and V 4 bases, and 6 bases lay outside the gene matches. This CDR3 contains 15 residues. The CDR3 is CASSSQGEPNEKLFF. DNA for the CDR3: TGTGCCAGCAGCAGCCAGGGGGAGCCTAATGAAAAACTGTTTTTT. The whole variable domain, filled in from reference TRBV5-5 and TRBJ1-4, reads DAGVTQSPTHLIKTRGQQVTLRCSPISGHKSVSWYQQVLGQGPQFIFQYYEKEERGRGNFPDRFSARQFPNYSSELNVNALLLGDSALYLCASSSQGEPNEKLFFGSGTQLSVL.

V and J are TRBV30 and TRBJ1-1, with D perhaps matching TRBD1 (6 bases). V lost 4 bases and J 7 bases, leaving 19 bases between the germline ends. CDR1 and CDR2 (germline): GTSNPN, SVGIG (reference sequence). This CDR3 spans 14 amino acids. The chain's CDR3 is CAWTRRGAGGEAFF. CDR3 coding DNA: TGTGCCTGGACCCGGCGGGGGGCAGGAGGTGAAGCTTTCTTT.

The chain has TRBV9 and TRBJ1-5; TRBD1 aligns across 7 bases. The CDR3 consists of 14 residues. The V gene end was trimmed by 2 bases and the J gene end by 3 bases; junction bases not matched to a gene: 2. Germline-derived CDR1 and CDR2 are SGDLS and YYNGEE. In DNA form, the CDR3 reads TGTGCCAGCAGCGTGGGACAGTCCAATCAGCCCCAGCATTTT. It is translated as CASSVGQSNQPQHF.

This rearrangement joins TRBV5-4 to TRBJ2-1, with TRBD1 as a possible D gene (5 bases). V was clipped by 2 bases and J by 7 bases, with 16 bases between them. The CDR3 totals 15 residues. Germline values: CDR1 SGHNT, CDR2 YYREEE (reference sequence). The CDR3 reads CASSFMTDNLNEQFF. The CDR3 region has the DNA TGTGCCAGCAGCTTCATGACAGACAACTTAAATGAGCAGTTCTTC.

Only one count was recorded for this clone. The rearrangement links TRBV6-6 to TRBJ1-5; a weak D match, TRBD1 (5 bases). V lost 0 bases and J 6 bases, leaving 9 bases between the germline ends. The CDR3 length is 14 residues. Germline-derived CDR1 and CDR2 are MNHNY and SVGAGI (reference sequence). The chain's CDR3 is CASSYSVGGQPQHF. CDR3 nucleotides: TGTGCCAGCAGTTACTCGGTGGGGGGTCAGCCCCAGCATTTT.

In its sample, this clone was seen many times. The chain is built from TRBV9 and TRBJ1-5; D possibly corresponds to TRBD1 (6 bases). V lost 3 bases and J 4 bases, leaving 11 bases between the germline ends. Germline CDR1 and CDR2: SGDLS and YYNGEE. This CDR3 is 14 amino acids long. This CDR3 reads CASSGPDRNQPQHF. As DNA, the CDR3 is TGTGCCAGCAGCGGCCCGGACAGAAATCAGCCCCAGCATTTT.

V usage is TRBV7-2 and J usage is TRBJ2-5, with a possible D match to TRBD2 (6 bases). The germline V gene encodes CDR1 SGHTA and CDR2 FQGNSA. This CDR3 contains 15 residues. V lost 3 bases to trimming and J lost 5 bases, with 16 bases between them. The CDR3 reads CASSFGTGDGETQYF. The CDR3 DNA is TGTGCCAGCAGCTTCGGGACTGGCGATGGGGAGACCCAGTACTTC.

The chain couples TRBV6-5 to TRBJ1-2; D gene unclear. V gave up 1 base and J gave up 6 bases, with 9 bases separating them. CDR1 is MNHEY and CDR2 is SVGAGI in the germline V gene. The CDR3 sequence is 13 residues long. CDR3 sequence reads: CASSYWLDHGYTF. As DNA, the CDR3 is TGTGCCAGCAGTTACTGGCTAGATCATGGCTACACCTTC.

This chain connects TRBV11-2 to TRBJ2-2, with D perhaps TRBD2 (5 bases). V gave up 3 bases and J gave up 6 bases, with 11 bases separating them. From germline, CDR1 is SGHAT and CDR2 FQNNGV. CDR3 length: 14 amino acids. The CDR3, as DNA: TGTGCCAGCAGCTTTGGTCTAGCAGCCGGGGAGCTGTTTTTT. Encoded protein: CASSFGLAAGELFF.

Only one count was recorded for this clone. The rearrangement uses TRBV7-2 and TRBJ2-6; weak D call: TRBD2 (7 bases). CDR1 SGHTA and CDR2 FQGNSA come from the germline V gene. The V end lost 3 bases, the J end lost 0 bases, and 12 bases lay between the germline ends. CDR3 length: 17 residues. The CDR3 loop reads CASSFGGPISGANVLTF. The CDR3 DNA reads TGTGCCAGCAGCTTCGGGGGGCCGATCTCTGGGGCCAACGTCCTGACTTTC.

The J gene is TRBJ1-1, the V gene TRBV14, with unresolved D. The CDR3 runs to 14 residues. Germline V gene data show CDR1 as SGHDN and CDR2 as FVKESK. Trimming pared 4 bases from V and 2 bases from J, leaving 11 bases between. This chain's CDR3 is CASSPPGRNTEAFF. DNA for the CDR3: TGTGCCAGCAGCCCCCCGGGAAGAAACACTGAAGCTTTCTTT. Supplemented by reference TRBV14 and TRBJ1-1, the full variable domain reads EAGVTQFPSHSVIEKGQTVTLRCDPISGHDNLYWYRRVMGKEIKFLLHFVKESKQDESGMPNNRFLAERTGGTYSTLKVQPAELEDSGVYFCASSPPGRNTEAFFGQGTRLTVV.

The CDR3 loop reads CASSLQRTSGRVTDTQYF. DNA of the CDR3: TGTGCCAGCAGCTTACAACGGACTAGCGGGAGGGTCACAGATACGCAGTATTTT. The V and J genes are TRBV7-9 and TRBJ2-3, with 15 bases fitting TRBD2. Trimming took 2 bases from V and 2 from J; bases not matched to a gene: 5. CDR3 length: 18 amino acids. Germline V lookup: CDR1 SEHNR, CDR2 FQNEAQ (reference sequence).

This chain uses TRBV5-1 with TRBJ2-5, with a possible D match to TRBD1 (6 bases). CDR1 and CDR2 from the germline V gene are SGHRS and YFSETQ. The CDR3 covers 16 residues. V dropped 1 base and J dropped 5 bases, with 18 bases sitting between them. CDR3 region: CASSLNSVGTPETQYF. DNA of the CDR3: TGCGCCAGCAGCTTGAATTCGGTGGGGACACCCGAGACCCAGTACTTC.

The chain employs TRBV29-1 and TRBJ1-5; D perhaps matches TRBD1 (5 bases). CDR1 SQVTM and CDR2 ANQGSEA come from the germline V gene. V lost 5 bases and J 0 bases, leaving 14 bases between the germline ends. CDR3 length equals 15 residues. The CDR3, as DNA: TGCAGCGTTATTCAACAGGACGATAGCAATCAGCCCCAGCATTTT. This encodes CSVIQQDDSNQPQHF.

The chain has TRBV18 and TRBJ2-7; TRBD1 matches at 8 bases. The germline V gene has CDR1 KGHSH and CDR2 LQKENI. J lost 5 bases, V lost 3 bases, and 6 bases had no gene match. This CDR3 is 14 amino acids long. In DNA, the CDR3 is TGTGCCAGCTCACCCGGCAGGGGGCACCACGAGCAGTACTTC. Protein product: CASSPGRGHHEQYF. The whole variable domain, remainder taken from reference TRBV18 and TRBJ2-7, is NAGVMQNPRHLVRRRGQEARLRCSPMKGHSHVYWYRQLPEEGLKFMVYLQKENIIDESGMPKERFSAEFPKEGPSILRIQQVVRGDSAAYFCASSPGRGHHEQYFGPGTRLTVT.

The chain carries TRBV16 and TRBJ2-7; possible D gene TRBD2, 5 bases. The CDR3 runs 14 residues. Trimming removed 2 bases at V and 3 bases at J, with 11 bases between. Looked up from germline, CDR1 is KGHSY and CDR2 is FQNENV. The DNA for the CDR3 is TGTGCCAGCAGCCAAGGTAGCGAGCTCTACGAGCAGTACTTC. This translates into CASSQGSELYEQYF.

The CDR3 spells CASRETRTGLFYEQYF. The CDR3, as DNA: TGTGCCAGCAGGGAGACTAGGACAGGGCTTTTCTACGAGCAGTACTTC. The chain employs TRBV6-6 and TRBJ2-7; 8 bases are shared with TRBD1. CDR1 MNHNY and CDR2 SVGAGI come from the germline V gene (reference sequence). The V gene end was trimmed by 6 bases and the J gene end by 3 bases; junction bases not matched to a gene: 13. This CDR3 region has 16 residues.

The chain employs TRBV18 and TRBJ2-1; 7 positions agree with TRBD2. Germline values: CDR1 KGHSH, CDR2 LQKENI. Trimming removed 3 bases from V and 0 bases from J; junction bases left unmatched: 2. The CDR3 covers 15 residues. The chain's CDR3 is CASSPGGSSYNEQFF. As DNA, the CDR3 is TGTGCCAGCTCACCCGGCGGGAGCTCCTACAATGAGCAGTTCTTC.